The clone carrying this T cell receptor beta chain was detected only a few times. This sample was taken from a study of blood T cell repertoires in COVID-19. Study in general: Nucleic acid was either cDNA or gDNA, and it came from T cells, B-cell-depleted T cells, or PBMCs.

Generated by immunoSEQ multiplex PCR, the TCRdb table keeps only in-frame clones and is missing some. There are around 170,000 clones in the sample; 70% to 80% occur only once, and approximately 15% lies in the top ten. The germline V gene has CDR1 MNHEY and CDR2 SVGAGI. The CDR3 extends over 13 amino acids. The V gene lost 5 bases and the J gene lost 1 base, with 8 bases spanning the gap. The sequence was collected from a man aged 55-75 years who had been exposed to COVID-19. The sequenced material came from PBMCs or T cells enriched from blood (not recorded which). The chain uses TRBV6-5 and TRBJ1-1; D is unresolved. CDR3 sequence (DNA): TGTGCCAGCAGTCGAGGTTCGAACACTGAAGCTTTCTTT. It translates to CASSRGSNTEAFF.